Here is one T cell receptor beta chain with its context. The antigen is unknown. Alongside a J-beta primer mix, a sample-barcoded 5' primer served in a second PCR lasting about 6 to 11 cycles. Template switching added a 12-random-nucleotide identifier to every cDNA molecule. TCRdb recomputed calls from the 5' RACE reads with MiXCR, one row per CDR3 protein. The sample lists about 1.8 million distinct CDR3 sequences; 49% were seen once. Germline V gene data show CDR1 as SGHAT and CDR2 as FQNNGV. There are 14 residues in the CDR3. The J segment lost 5 bases and the V segment lost 3 bases, leaving 4 bases of the junction unmatched. The sample originates from a study of blood T cells in healthy people across ages. Study conclusions and caveats: Using unsorted PBMCs precluded a conclusive naive versus antigen-experienced comparison.

The material sequenced was blood. The receptor was isolated from a woman aged 40 to 50 in good health. J is TRBJ2-1 and V is TRBV11-2; 7 bases map to TRBD1. The CDR3 sequence is CASSLTGRDNEQFF. CDR3 DNA: TGTGCCAGCAGCTTGACAGGGCGGGACAATGAGCAGTTCTTC.